A single sample is the source of the 9 T cell receptor beta chains below, sequenced in a study of technical replicates of blood from a handful of donors. TCRdb's copy holds only in-frame clones and misses some; the assay was immunoSEQ multiplex PCR. The sample has under 55,000 clones, approximately 95% seen once; the top ten hold 0.39%. Sequencing used T cells isolated from PBMCs. The source is a human donor in good health.

The V and J genes are TRBV18 and TRBJ2-5; D is possibly TRBD2 (5 bases). CDR1 is KGHSH and CDR2 is LQKENI in the germline V gene. This CDR3 contains 13 residues. Between the trimmed V and J ends, which lost 6 bases and 1 base, there was a span of 9 bases. CDR3 sequence (DNA): TGTGCCAGCTCGAGGAGGCCCCAAGAGACCCAGTACTTC. Translation: CASSRRPQETQYF.

J is TRBJ2-3 and V is TRBV5-8, with 11 bases matching TRBD2. Germline V gene sequence: CDR1 SGHTS, CDR2 YDEGEE. V was clipped by 2 bases and J by 4 bases; unmatched bases: 0. CDR3 length: 14 residues. The CDR3 DNA sequence: TGTGCCAGCAGCTTACTAGCGGGAGCAGATACGCAGTATTTT. It translates to CASSLLAGADTQYF. Based on the CDR3 plus reference TRBV5-8 and TRBJ2-3, the full variable domain is EAGVTQSPTHLIKTRGQQATLRCSPISGHTSVYWYQQALGLGLQFLLWYDEGEERNRGNFPPRFSGRQFPNYSSELNVNALELEDSALYLCASSLLAGADTQYFGPGTRLTVL.

The V call is TRBV6-1, the J call TRBJ2-1; 12 positions agree with TRBD2. CDR3 length equals 14 residues. J gave up 5 bases and V 7 bases, and 3 bases lay outside the gene matches. Germline lookup yields CDR1 MNHNS and CDR2 SASEGT. CDR3 sequence: CASITSGGHNEQFF. The CDR3 coding sequence is TGTGCCAGCATAACTAGCGGGGGGCACAATGAGCAGTTCTTC.

This chain links TRBV19 with TRBJ2-7; D is unclear. V was shortened by 3 bases and J by 1 base, with 4 bases between the two germline ends. The CDR3 has 12 residues. CDR1 LNHDA and CDR2 SQIVND come from the germline V gene (reference sequence). CDR3 residues: CASSIVSYEQYF. CDR3 DNA: TGTGCCAGTAGTATCGTATCCTACGAGCAGTACTTC.

The CDR3 coding sequence is TGCGCCAGCAGCTCAGGGGACAAAAACATTCAGTACTTC. Translation: CASSSGDKNIQYF. This chain uses TRBV5-1 with TRBJ2-4, with D tentatively TRBD1 (6 bases). CDR3 length equals 13 residues. Germline CDR1 SGHRS, CDR2 YFSETQ. Deletions cut 3 bases from V and 3 bases from J, with 7 bases between.

The chain is built from TRBV6-5 and TRBJ1-2, with a possible D match to TRBD1 (6 bases). Trimming stripped 8 bases from V and 3 bases from J, with 10 bases between. Germline lookup yields CDR1 MNHEY and CDR2 SVGAGI. This CDR3 is built from 12 residues. Written as DNA, the CDR3 is TGTGCCAGCCGGACAGACTACTATGGCTACACCTTC. Protein product: CASRTDYYGYTF.

This chain uses TRBV5-4 with TRBJ2-7, with 7 bases fitting TRBD1. Germline V gene sequence: CDR1 SGHNT, CDR2 YYREEE (reference sequence). The CDR3 spans 16 residues. The trim removed 4 bases at V and 3 bases at J, leaving 13 bases unmatched. CDR3 nucleotide sequence: TGTGCCAGCAGCACTAACAGGGGACAAAAGGGCTACGAGCAGTACTTC. Translated, it gives CASSTNRGQKGYEQYF.

This sequence joins TRBV4-2 and TRBJ2-2, with TRBD1 matching 8 bases. CDR1 is LGHNA, CDR2 YNFKEQ, per germline. Trimming removed 4 bases from V and 3 bases from J; junction bases left unmatched: 4. The CDR3 totals 15 residues. The CDR3 bases are TGTGCCAGCAGCCCCCGGGACAGGTACACCGGGGAGCTGTTTTTT. Translating it yields CASSPRDRYTGELFF.

The V gene is TRBV7-2, the J gene TRBJ2-3; TRBD2 aligns across 8 bases. The ends lost 1 base at V and 1 base at J; junction bases unmatched: 4. This CDR3 has 16 amino acids. Germline lookup yields CDR1 SGHTA and CDR2 FQGNSA. The CDR3, as DNA: TGTGCCAGCAGCTTAGTCCCTAGCGGGCGCACAGATACGCAGTATTTT. It codes for CASSLVPSGRTDTQYF.